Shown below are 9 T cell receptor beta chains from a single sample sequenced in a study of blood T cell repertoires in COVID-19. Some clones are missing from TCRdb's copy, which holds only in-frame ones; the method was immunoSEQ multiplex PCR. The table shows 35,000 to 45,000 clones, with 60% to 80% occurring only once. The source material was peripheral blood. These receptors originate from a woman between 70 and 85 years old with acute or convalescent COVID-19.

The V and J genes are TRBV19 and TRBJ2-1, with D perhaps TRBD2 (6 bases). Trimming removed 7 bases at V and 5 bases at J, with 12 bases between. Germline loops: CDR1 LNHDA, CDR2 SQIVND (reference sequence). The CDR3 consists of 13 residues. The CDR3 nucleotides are TGTGCCAGTACGCGGGACGGACACAATGAGCAGTTCTTC. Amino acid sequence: CASTRDGHNEQFF.

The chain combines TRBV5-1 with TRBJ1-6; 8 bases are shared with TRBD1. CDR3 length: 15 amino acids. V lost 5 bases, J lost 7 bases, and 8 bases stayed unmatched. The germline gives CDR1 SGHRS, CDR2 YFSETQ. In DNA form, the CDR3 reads TGCGCCAGCAGTTTAGACAGGGGTTGGAATTCACCCCTCCACTTT. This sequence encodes CASSLDRGWNSPLHF.

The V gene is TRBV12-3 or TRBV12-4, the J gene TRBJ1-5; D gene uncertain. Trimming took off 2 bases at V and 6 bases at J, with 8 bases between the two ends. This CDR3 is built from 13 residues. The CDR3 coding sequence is TGTGCCAGCAGTTTAACGGGGATTCAGCCCCAGCATTTT. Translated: CASSLTGIQPQHF.

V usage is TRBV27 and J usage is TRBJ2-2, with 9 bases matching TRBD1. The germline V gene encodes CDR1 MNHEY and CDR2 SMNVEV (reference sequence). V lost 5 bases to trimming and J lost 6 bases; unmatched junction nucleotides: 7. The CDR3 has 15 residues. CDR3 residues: CASSRTDRGAGELFF. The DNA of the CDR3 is TGTGCCAGCAGTCGGACGGACAGGGGCGCCGGGGAGCTGTTTTTT.

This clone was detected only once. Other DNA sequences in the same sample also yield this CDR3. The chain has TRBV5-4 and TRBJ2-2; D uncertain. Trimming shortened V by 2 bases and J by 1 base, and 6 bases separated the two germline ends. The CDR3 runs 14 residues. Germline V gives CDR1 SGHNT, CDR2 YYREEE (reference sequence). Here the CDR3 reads CASSLTENTGELFF. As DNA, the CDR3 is TGTGCCAGCAGCTTAACAGAGAACACCGGGGAGCTGTTTTTT.

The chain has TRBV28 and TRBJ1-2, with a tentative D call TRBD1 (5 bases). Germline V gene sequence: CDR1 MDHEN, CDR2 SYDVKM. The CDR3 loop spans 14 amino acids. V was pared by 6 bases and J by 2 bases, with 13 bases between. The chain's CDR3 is CASSLGGTNYGYTF. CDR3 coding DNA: TGTGCCAGCAGCCTAGGAGGGACCAACTATGGCTACACCTTC.

DNA of the CDR3: TGTGCCAGCAGCCCGGGACAGGGCTATGAGCAGTTCTTC. It specifies CASSPGQGYEQFF. This sequence joins TRBV3-1 (or the pseudogene TRBV3-2) and TRBJ2-1; 9 bases line up with TRBD1. Germline values: CDR1 LGHDT, CDR2 YNNKEL (reference sequence). V trimming: 4 bases; J trimming: 8 bases; junction bases outside the gene matches: 3. This CDR3 is 13 amino acids long.

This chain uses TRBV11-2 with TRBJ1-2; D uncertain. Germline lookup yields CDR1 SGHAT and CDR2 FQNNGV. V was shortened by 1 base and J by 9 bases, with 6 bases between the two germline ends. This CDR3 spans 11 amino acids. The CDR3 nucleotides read TGTGCCAGCAGCTTAGTGGGCCGCTACACCTTC. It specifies CASSLVGRYTF.

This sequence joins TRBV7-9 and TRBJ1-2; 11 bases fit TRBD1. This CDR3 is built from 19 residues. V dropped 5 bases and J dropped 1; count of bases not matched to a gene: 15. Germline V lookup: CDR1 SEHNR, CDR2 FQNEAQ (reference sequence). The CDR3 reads CASSTNRRTGGHFNYGYTF. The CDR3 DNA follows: TGTGCCAGCAGCACCAACCGTCGGACAGGGGGCCACTTTAACTATGGCTACACCTTC.